These 11 T cell receptor beta chains share one sample of origin, sequenced in a study of Graves' ophthalmopathy and Graves' hyperthyroidism. RNA transcripts were the source from which TCR beta CDR3 regions were amplified. RT-PCR in the first round used HTBI primers; a second-round multiplex PCR followed. TCRdb reanalysed the multiplex PCR reads using MiXCR and keeps one entry per CDR3 protein. The sample holds fewer than 650,000 distinct CDR3 sequences; around a fifth are singletons and the top ten take more than 5.5%. The sample consisted of peripheral blood. The receptors come from a woman in her late teens or twenties with stable Graves' hyperthyroidism. Some clones in this sample may be carry-over from other donors' samples.

This clonotype was counted many times. The V and J genes are TRBV6-5 and TRBJ1-2; 7 bases are shared with TRBD1. Trimming at V came to 0 bases and at J to 6 bases, leaving 4 bases not matched to a gene. Germline V gives CDR1 MNHEY, CDR2 SVGAGI. The CDR3 sequence is 14 residues long. The CDR3 DNA is TGTGCCAGCAGTTACTCTGACAGGGTTCATGGCTACACCTTC. It specifies CASSYSDRVHGYTF.

The V call is TRBV2, the J call TRBJ2-7; TRBD1 might be the D (5 bases). Trimming took off 4 bases at V and 7 bases at J, with 17 bases between the two ends. The germline CDR1 and CDR2 sequences are SNHLY and FYNNEI. The CDR3 sequence is 14 residues long. The CDR3 DNA sequence: TGTGCCAGCAGTGGGACCCAAACAGGTCGTGAGCAGTACTTC. It codes for CASSGTQTGREQYF.

In this sample, this clonotype turned up many times. The chain uses TRBV3-1 and TRBJ1-2; D not certain. The CDR3 is made up of 14 amino acids. Germline V gene data show CDR1 as LGHDT and CDR2 as YNNKEL (reference sequence). Deletions cut 0 bases from V and 6 bases from J, with 11 bases between. This chain's CDR3 is CASSQDFPVDGYTF. For the CDR3, the DNA is TGTGCCAGCAGCCAAGATTTCCCCGTGGATGGCTACACCTTC. The full variable domain, rest sourced from reference TRBV3-1 and TRBJ1-2, is DTAVSQTPKYLVTQMGNDKSIKCEQNLGHDTMYWYKQDSKKFLKIMFSYNNKELIINETVPNRFSPKSPDKAHLNLHINSLELGDSAVYFCASSQDFPVDGYTFGSGTRLTVV.

V gene TRBV4-2 combines with J gene TRBJ2-6; D may be TRBD1 (5 bases). Per germline, CDR1 LGHNA and CDR2 YNFKEQ. The V end was cut by 4 bases, the J end by 1 base, with 26 bases between. The CDR3 totals 21 residues. CDR3 DNA sequence: TGTGCCAGCAGCCTATATTTTCGAGGAAGGGGATATAGATCTGGGGCCAACGTCCTGACTTTC. The encoded protein is CASSLYFRGRGYRSGANVLTF.

This clonotype was recorded many times. J is TRBJ1-5 and V is TRBV19, with D hard to call. There are 15 residues in the CDR3. Trimming removed 3 bases from V and 0 bases from J, with 9 bases in between. Germline CDR1 reads LNHDA; CDR2 reads SQIVND (reference sequence). This chain's CDR3 is CASSISAYSNQPQHF. The CDR3 region has the DNA TGTGCCAGTAGTATCTCAGCTTATAGCAATCAGCCCCAGCATTTT.

CDR3 region: CASRFQDEQFF. For the CDR3, the DNA is TGTGCCAGCAGATTCCAGGATGAGCAGTTCTTC. This rearrangement joins TRBV7-6 to TRBJ2-1, with D hard to call. The CDR3 consists of 11 residues. V lost 6 bases to trimming and J lost 8 bases, with 8 bases between them. The germline V gene encodes CDR1 SGHVS and CDR2 FNYEAQ. Supplemented by reference TRBV7-6 and TRBJ2-1, the full variable domain reads GAGVSQSPRYKVTKRGQDVALRCDPISGHVSLYWYRQALGQGPEFLTYFNYEAQQDKSGLPNDRFSAERPEGSISTLTIQRTEQRDSAMYRCASRFQDEQFFGPGTRLTVL.

This clonotype was seen at least ten times. The rearrangement uses TRBV6-1 and TRBJ2-4; TRBD1 matches at 7 bases. The germline V gene encodes CDR1 MNHNS and CDR2 SASEGT. The CDR3 sequence is 13 residues long. Germline trimming cut 5 bases from V and 4 bases from J; bases unmatched to any gene: 2. CDR3 sequence reads: CASSKDRKNIQYF. CDR3 sequence (DNA): TGTGCCAGCAGTAAGGACAGGAAAAACATTCAGTACTTC.

This chain connects TRBV2 to TRBJ2-2; TRBD2 matches 11 bases. The V gene's germline CDR1 is SNHLY and CDR2 FYNNEI. The V segment lost 5 bases and the J segment 7 bases; nucleotides outside the gene matches: 6. The CDR3 totals 15 residues. The chain's CDR3 is CASSWTSGSNGELFF. The CDR3 DNA reads as TGTGCCAGCAGTTGGACTAGCGGGTCTAACGGGGAGCTGTTTTTT.

This clonotype was observed once. V and J are TRBV7-3 and TRBJ2-6; tentatively, D is TRBD1 (5 bases). The CDR3 has 18 amino acids. V was clipped by 4 bases and J by 0 bases, with 16 bases between them. Germline V gives CDR1 SGHTA, CDR2 FQGTGA. The CDR3 reads CASSSHSGARSGANVLTF. CDR3 bases: TGTGCCAGCAGCTCACACTCTGGGGCCCGCTCTGGGGCCAACGTCCTGACTTTC.

The table lists this clonotype with many counts. The V gene is TRBV7-9, the J gene TRBJ2-7, with 9 nucleotides matching TRBD1. The germline V gene encodes CDR1 SEHNR and CDR2 FQNEAQ (reference sequence). With V trimmed by 7 bases and J by 3 bases, 7 bases remained unmatched. CDR3 length equals 14 residues. CDR3 DNA: TGTGCCAGCACTCAGACAGGGGGTCTCTACGAGCAGTACTTC. It encodes CASTQTGGLYEQYF.

This clonotype has just one count. This could be a read error, since a much larger clone is one nucleotide away. This sequence joins TRBV30 and TRBJ2-7, with a tentative D call TRBD1 (5 bases). In germline, CDR1 is GTSNPN, CDR2 SVGIG (reference sequence). This CDR3 is 12 amino acids long. The V end was cut by 2 bases, the J end by 3 bases, with 8 bases between. The CDR3 reads CAWSPRDYEQYF. CDR3 DNA sequence: TGTGCCTGGAGTCCCAGGGACTACGAGCAGTACTTC. Full variable domain (outside the CDR3, taken from reference TRBV30 and TRBJ2-7): SQTIHQWPATLVQPVGSPLSLECTVEGTSNPNLYWYRQAAGRGLQLLFYSVGIGQISSEVPQNLSASRPQDRQFILSSKKLLLSDSGFYLCAWSPRDYEQYFGPGTRLTVT.